The T cell receptor beta chain under discussion was sequenced for a study of shared clonotypes between healthy human individuals. Terminally differentiated effector memory CD45RA+ cells were excluded from the naive CD8 cells, which were CD45RO-negative and positively selected for CCR7. As to this clone: What it binds is unknown.

General study points: Memory subsets generally showed smaller estimated richness than naive subsets did.

This CDR3 spans 14 amino acids. The germline gives CDR1 MGHRA, CDR2 YSYEKL. V dropped 0 bases and J dropped 10; count of bases not matched to a gene: 3. Clones were sequenced by immunoSEQ multiplex PCR, and TCRdb holds only the in-frame ones, with some missing. The table has some 2,000,000 clones, about 95% seen once. The sample taken for sequencing was naive CD8+ T cells sorted from blood. The gene calls are TRBV4-1 and TRBJ1-6, with 7 positions matching TRBD1. The receptor's source is a man aged 18 to 35 in good health. CDR3 DNA sequence: TGCGCCAGCAGCCAAGACACAGGGGAGTCACCCCTCCACTTT. Encoded protein: CASSQDTGESPLHF.